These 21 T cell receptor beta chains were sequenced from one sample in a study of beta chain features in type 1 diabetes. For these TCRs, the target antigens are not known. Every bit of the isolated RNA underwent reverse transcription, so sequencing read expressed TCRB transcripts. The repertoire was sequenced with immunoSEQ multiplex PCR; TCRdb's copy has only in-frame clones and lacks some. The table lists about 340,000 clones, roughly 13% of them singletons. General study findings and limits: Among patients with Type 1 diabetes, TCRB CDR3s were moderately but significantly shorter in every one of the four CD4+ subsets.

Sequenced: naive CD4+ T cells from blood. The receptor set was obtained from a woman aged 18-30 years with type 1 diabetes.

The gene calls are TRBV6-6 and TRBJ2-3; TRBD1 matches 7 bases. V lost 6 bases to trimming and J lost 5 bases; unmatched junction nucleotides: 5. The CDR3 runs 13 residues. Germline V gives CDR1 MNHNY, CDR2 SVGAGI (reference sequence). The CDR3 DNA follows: TGTGCCAGCAGCAGTACAGGGGTAGATACGCAGTATTTT. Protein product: CASSSTGVDTQYF.

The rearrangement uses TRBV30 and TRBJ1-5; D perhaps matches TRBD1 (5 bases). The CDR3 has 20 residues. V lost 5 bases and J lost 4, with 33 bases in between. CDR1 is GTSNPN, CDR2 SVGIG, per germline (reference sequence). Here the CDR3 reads CAWGPLPRGTSGRENQPQHF. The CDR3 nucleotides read TGTGCCTGGGGCCCCCTTCCCCGGGGGACTAGCGGGAGGGAAAATCAGCCCCAGCATTTT.

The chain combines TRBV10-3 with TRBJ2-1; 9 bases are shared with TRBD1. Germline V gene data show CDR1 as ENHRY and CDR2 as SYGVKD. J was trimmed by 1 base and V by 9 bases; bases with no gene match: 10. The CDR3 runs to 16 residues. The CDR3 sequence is CAIRNSQGASYNEQFF. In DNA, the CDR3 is TGTGCCATTCGAAACTCACAGGGGGCGTCCTACAATGAGCAGTTCTTC.

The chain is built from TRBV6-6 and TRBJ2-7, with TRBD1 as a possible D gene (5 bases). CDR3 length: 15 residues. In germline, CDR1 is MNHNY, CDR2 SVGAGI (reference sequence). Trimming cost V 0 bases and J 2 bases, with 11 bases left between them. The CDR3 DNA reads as TGTGCCAGCAGTTACTCCCCGACAGACACCTACGAGCAGTACGTC. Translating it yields CASSYSPTDTYEQYV.

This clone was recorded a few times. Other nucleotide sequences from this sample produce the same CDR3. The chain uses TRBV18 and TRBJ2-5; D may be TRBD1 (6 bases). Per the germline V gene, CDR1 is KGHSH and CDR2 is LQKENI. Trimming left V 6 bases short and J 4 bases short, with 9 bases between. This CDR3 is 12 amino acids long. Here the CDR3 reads CASSPRGETQYF. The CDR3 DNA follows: TGTGCCAGCTCTCCCAGGGGAGAGACCCAGTACTTC.

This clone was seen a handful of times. CDR3 DNA: TGTGCCAGCAGCCGGGACAGGGGGGGGGATGAGCAGTTCTTC. It yields the protein CASSRDRGGDEQFF. The chain joins TRBV9 to TRBJ2-1, with 11 bases fitting TRBD1. From germline, CDR1 is SGDLS and CDR2 YYNGEE. The CDR3 has 14 residues. Trimming cost V 4 bases and J 8 bases; bases outside gene matches: 5. The entire variable domain, with the rest obtained from reference TRBV9 and TRBJ2-1, is as follows: DSGVTQTPKHLITATGQRVTLRCSPRSGDLSVYWYQQSLDQGLQFLIQYYNGEERAKGNILERFSAQQFPDLHSELNLSSLELGDSALYFCASSRDRGGDEQFFGPGTRLTVL.

CDR3 nucleotides: TGTGCCAGCCGAGGACGAAGACTGGGGCTAGCGGGATTGAATGAGCAGTTCTTC. Amino acid sequence: CASRGRRLGLAGLNEQFF. This rearrangement joins TRBV28 to TRBJ2-1; 9 bases line up with TRBD2. Germline V gene data show CDR1 as MDHEN and CDR2 as SYDVKM. This CDR3 spans 18 amino acids. The ends lost 8 bases at V and 7 bases at J; junction bases unmatched: 21.

The CDR3 nucleotides read TGTGCCAGCACCGAAGGAGTGTGGAATGAGCAGTTCTTC. Its translation: CASTEGVWNEQFF. This sequence joins TRBV2 and TRBJ2-1; the D is unclear. The germline V gene encodes CDR1 SNHLY and CDR2 FYNNEI. CDR3 length: 13 residues. V was cut by 7 bases and J by 7 bases, with 14 bases left in between.

The chain's CDR3 is CASSSTRGRIPTVNEQFF. In DNA form, the CDR3 reads TGTGCCAGCAGCTCCACTCGGGGTCGAATTCCAACGGTCAATGAGCAGTTCTTC. The chain joins TRBV11-2 to TRBJ2-1; D is possibly TRBD2 (5 bases). CDR1 and CDR2 from the germline V gene are SGHAT and FQNNGV. CDR3 length: 18 amino acids. Trimming removed 4 bases from V and 6 bases from J, with 25 bases in between.

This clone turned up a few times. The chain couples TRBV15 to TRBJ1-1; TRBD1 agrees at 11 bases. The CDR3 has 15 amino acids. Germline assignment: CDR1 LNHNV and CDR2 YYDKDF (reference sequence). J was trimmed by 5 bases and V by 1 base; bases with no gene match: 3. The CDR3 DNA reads TGTGCCACCAGCAGAGCCGGGACAGGGGGGACTGAAGCTTTCTTT. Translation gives CATSRAGTGGTEAFF.

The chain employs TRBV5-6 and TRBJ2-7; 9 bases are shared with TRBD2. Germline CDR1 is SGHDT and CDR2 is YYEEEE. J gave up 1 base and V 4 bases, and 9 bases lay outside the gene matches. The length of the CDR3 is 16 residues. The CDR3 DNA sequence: TGTGCCAGCAGCCAAGGGCCGACTAGCGGATCCTACGAGCAGTACGTC. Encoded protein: CASSQGPTSGSYEQYV.

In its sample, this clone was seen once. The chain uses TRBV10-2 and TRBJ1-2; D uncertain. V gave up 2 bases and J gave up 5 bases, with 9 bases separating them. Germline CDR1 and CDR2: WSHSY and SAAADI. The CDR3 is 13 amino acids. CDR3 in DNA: TGCGCCAGCAGTGAGGGGAGGGTTTATGGCTACACCTTC. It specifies CASSEGRVYGYTF.

In DNA form, the CDR3 reads TGTGCCAGCAGACTTAACAGGGTGATCCAAGAGACCCAGTACTTC. It specifies CASRLNRVIQETQYF. The gene calls are TRBV6-1 and TRBJ2-5; D is possibly TRBD1 (6 bases). The V gene's germline CDR1 is MNHNS and CDR2 SASEGT. Trimming removed 6 bases at V and 1 base at J, with 15 bases between. This CDR3 region has 15 residues.

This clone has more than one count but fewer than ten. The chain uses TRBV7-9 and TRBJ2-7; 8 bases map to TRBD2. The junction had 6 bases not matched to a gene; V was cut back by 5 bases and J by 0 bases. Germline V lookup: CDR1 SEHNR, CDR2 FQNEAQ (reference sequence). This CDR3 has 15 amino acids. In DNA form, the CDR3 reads TGTGCCAGCAGCCGTCGGGAGGGTAGCTCCTACGAGCAGTACTTC. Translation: CASSRREGSSYEQYF.

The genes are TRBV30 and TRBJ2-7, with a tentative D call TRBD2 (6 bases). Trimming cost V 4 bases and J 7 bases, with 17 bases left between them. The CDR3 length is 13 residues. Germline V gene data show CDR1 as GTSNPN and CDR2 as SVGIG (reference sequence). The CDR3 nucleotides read TGTGCCTGGACGGGGGTCAGCAGGAGGGAGCAGTACTTC. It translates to CAWTGVSRREQYF.

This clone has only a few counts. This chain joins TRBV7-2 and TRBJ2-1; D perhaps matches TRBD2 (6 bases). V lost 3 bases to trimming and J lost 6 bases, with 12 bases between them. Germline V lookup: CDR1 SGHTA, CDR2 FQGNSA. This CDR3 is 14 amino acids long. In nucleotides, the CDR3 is TGTGCCAGCAGCTTTCTTCGCGGGACCAATGAGCAGTTCTTC. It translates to CASSFLRGTNEQFF.

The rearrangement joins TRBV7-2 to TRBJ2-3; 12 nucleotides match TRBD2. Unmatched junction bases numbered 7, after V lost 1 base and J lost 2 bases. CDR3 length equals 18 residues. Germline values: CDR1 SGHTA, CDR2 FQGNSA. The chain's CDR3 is CASSLDILAGGSTDTQYF. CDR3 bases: TGTGCCAGCAGCTTAGATATCCTAGCGGGAGGGTCCACAGATACGCAGTATTTT.

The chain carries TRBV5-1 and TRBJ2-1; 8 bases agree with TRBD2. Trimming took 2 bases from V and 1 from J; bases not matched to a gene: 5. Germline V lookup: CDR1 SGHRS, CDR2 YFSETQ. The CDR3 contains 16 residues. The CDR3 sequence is CASSFWAGGSYNEQFF. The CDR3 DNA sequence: TGCGCCAGCAGCTTTTGGGCGGGAGGATCCTACAATGAGCAGTTCTTC.

This CDR3 is CASSAGQGLYEQYV. The CDR3 nucleotides are TGTGCCAGCAGTGCGGGGCAGGGGCTCTACGAGCAGTACGTC. V is TRBV2 and J is TRBJ2-7, with a possible D match to TRBD1 (6 bases). Trimming removed 4 bases from V and 3 bases from J, with 13 bases in between. This CDR3 comprises 14 residues. Germline V gene data show CDR1 as SNHLY and CDR2 as FYNNEI.

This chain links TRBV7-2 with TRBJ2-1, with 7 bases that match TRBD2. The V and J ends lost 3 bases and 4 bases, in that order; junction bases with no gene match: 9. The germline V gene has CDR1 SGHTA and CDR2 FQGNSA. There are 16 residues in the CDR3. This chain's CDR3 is CASSFLSASGYNEQFF. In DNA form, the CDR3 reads TGTGCCAGCAGCTTTCTGTCGGCTAGCGGTTACAATGAGCAGTTCTTC.

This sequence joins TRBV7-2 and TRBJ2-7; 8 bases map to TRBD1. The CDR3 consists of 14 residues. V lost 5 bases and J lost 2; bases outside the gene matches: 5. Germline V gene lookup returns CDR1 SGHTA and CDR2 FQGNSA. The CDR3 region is CASSIGQGPYEQYV. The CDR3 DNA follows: TGTGCCAGCAGCATAGGACAGGGCCCCTACGAGCAGTACGTC.